These T cell receptor beta chains were read from a single sample in a study of blood T cell repertoires in COVID-19. Profiled with immunoSEQ multiplex PCR; TCRdb holds only in-frame clones, not every one. In the table there are 100,000 to 150,000 clones, 92% of which are singletons. Material for sequencing was peripheral blood. These receptors all come from a man between 45 and 60 years old with COVID-19, enrolled during active disease. CDR3s include the opening cysteine and the closing phenylalanine or tryptophan. The order of the fields is clone size, D gene, J gene, V gene, CDR3 protein, CDR3 DNA. The D gene is left open where the match is weak. Not all rows give a size; the values are once, few, many and, for expanded clones, a class.

abundance: .
d_gene: TRBD1
j_gene: TRBJ1-2
v_gene: TRBV11-1
CDR3aa: CASSRRTGGGYTF
CDR3nt: TGTGCCAGCAGCCGGCGGACAGGGGGCGGCTACACCTTC

abundance: .
d_gene: TRBD2
j_gene: TRBJ2-5
v_gene: TRBV13
CDR3aa: CASSFTLADLQETQYF
CDR3nt: TGTGCCAGCAGCTTCACCCTAGCGGACCTTCAAGAGACCCAGTACTTC

abundance: .
d_gene: .
j_gene: TRBJ2-5
v_gene: TRBV18
CDR3aa: CASSPTGRETQYF
CDR3nt: TGTGCCAGCTCACCAACGGGGAGGGAGACCCAGTACTTC

abundance: .
d_gene: TRBD1
j_gene: TRBJ1-2
v_gene: TRBV19
CDR3aa: CASSPGTGGYGYTF
CDR3nt: TGTGCCAGTAGCCCCGGGACAGGGGGCTATGGCTACACCTTC

abundance: .
d_gene: TRBD2
j_gene: TRBJ2-1
v_gene: TRBV7-2
CDR3aa: CASSFAGVNEQFF
CDR3nt: TGTGCCAGCAGCTTCGCGGGAGTCAATGAGCAGTTCTTC

abundance: .
d_gene: TRBD2
j_gene: TRBJ2-1
v_gene: TRBV10-3
CDR3aa: CAISEGLAGDDEQFF
CDR3nt: TGTGCCATCAGTGAAGGGCTAGCGGGAGATGATGAGCAGTTCTTC

abundance: .
d_gene: TRBD2
j_gene: TRBJ2-1
v_gene: TRBV4-1
CDR3aa: CASSRGGLAGGYNEQFF
CDR3nt: TGCGCCAGCAGCCGGGGGGGACTAGCGGGAGGCTACAATGAGCAGTTCTTC

abundance: few
d_gene: .
j_gene: TRBJ2-2
v_gene: TRBV9
CDR3aa: CASSAQGLNTGELFF
CDR3nt: TGTGCCAGCAGCGCACAGGGCTTGAACACCGGGGAGCTGTTTTTT

abundance: .
d_gene: TRBD1
j_gene: TRBJ2-6
v_gene: TRBV4-3
CDR3aa: CASSPGQGGANVLTF
CDR3nt: TGCGCCAGCAGCCCGGGACAGGGTGGGGCCAACGTCCTGACTTTC

abundance: .
d_gene: TRBD2
j_gene: TRBJ2-1
v_gene: TRBV10-1
CDR3aa: CASSDRPRLAGDLDHLGEQFF
CDR3nt: TGCGCCAGCAGTGATCGCCCGCGACTAGCGGGAGATCTGGACCACTTGGGTGAGCAGTTCTTC

abundance: .
d_gene: .
j_gene: TRBJ2-7
v_gene: TRBV9
CDR3aa: CASSPGPSYEQYF
CDR3nt: TGTGCCAGCAGCCCAGGGCCCTCCTACGAGCAGTACTTC

abundance: .
d_gene: .
j_gene: TRBJ2-2
v_gene: TRBV30
CDR3aa: CAWATLVPVGELFF
CDR3nt: TGTGCCTGGGCTACTCTTGTACCGGTGGGGGAGCTGTTTTTT

abundance: .
d_gene: .
j_gene: TRBJ2-4
v_gene: TRBV28
CDR3aa: CASSPDSQNIQYF
CDR3nt: TGTGCCAGCAGCCCTGACAGTCAAAACATTCAGTACTTC

abundance: .
d_gene: .
j_gene: TRBJ1-3
v_gene: TRBV2
CDR3aa: CASRPLDGVPSSGNTIYF
CDR3nt: TGTGCCAGCCGACCGCTAGACGGAGTACCCTCCTCTGGAAACACCATATATTTT

abundance: once
d_gene: TRBD2
j_gene: TRBJ2-1
v_gene: TRBV9
CDR3aa: CASSRMGRLAGDVEQFF
CDR3nt: TGTGCCAGCAGTCGAATGGGTCGACTAGCGGGAGACGTTGAGCAGTTCTTC

abundance: .
d_gene: .
j_gene: TRBJ2-1
v_gene: TRBV5-1
CDR3aa: CASSLSRGAYNEQFF
CDR3nt: TGCGCCAGCAGCTTGTCTAGGGGCGCCTACAATGAGCAGTTCTTC

abundance: .
d_gene: .
j_gene: TRBJ2-2
v_gene: TRBV7-9
CDR3aa: CASSPAAGELFF
CDR3nt: TGTGCCAGCAGCCCGGCGGCCGGGGAGCTGTTTTTT

abundance: .
d_gene: .
j_gene: TRBJ2-2
v_gene: TRBV6-5
CDR3aa: CASRREEELFF
CDR3nt: TGTGCCAGCAGGAGAGAAGAGGAGCTGTTTTTT

abundance: .
d_gene: TRBD1
j_gene: TRBJ2-2
v_gene: TRBV6-4
CDR3aa: CASSEGDRATGELFF
CDR3nt: TGTGCCAGCTCAGAAGGGGACAGGGCCACCGGGGAGCTGTTTTTT

abundance: .
d_gene: .
j_gene: TRBJ2-1
v_gene: TRBV29-1
CDR3aa: CSARLGVEQFF
CDR3nt: TGCAGCGCCCGTCTCGGGGTTGAGCAGTTCTTC

abundance: .
d_gene: .
j_gene: TRBJ1-1
v_gene: TRBV20-1
CDR3aa: CSARNPAEAFF
CDR3nt: TGCAGTGCTAGAAACCCAGCTGAAGCTTTCTTT

abundance: once
d_gene: TRBD2
j_gene: TRBJ2-3
v_gene: TRBV20-1
CDR3aa: CSASTLAGGSTDTQYF
CDR3nt: TGCAGTGCTAGTACCCTAGCGGGAGGGAGCACAGATACGCAGTATTTT

abundance: .
d_gene: TRBD1
j_gene: TRBJ1-6
v_gene: TRBV7-2
CDR3aa: CASSPPGQGYSPLHF
CDR3nt: TGTGCCAGCAGCCCTCCGGGACAGGGGTACTCACCCCTCCACTTT

abundance: .
d_gene: TRBD2
j_gene: TRBJ2-1
v_gene: TRBV5-1
CDR3aa: CASSTRSVAGASSSYNEQFF
CDR3nt: TGCGCCAGCAGCACCCGGTCGGTAGCGGGAGCCTCAAGCTCCTACAATGAGCAGTTCTTC

abundance: .
d_gene: TRBD2
j_gene: TRBJ2-2
v_gene: TRBV2
CDR3aa: CASSALAGLGELFF
CDR3nt: TGTGCCAGCAGTGCACTAGCGGGATTAGGGGAGCTGTTTTTT

abundance: .
d_gene: .
j_gene: TRBJ2-3
v_gene: TRBV9
CDR3aa: CASSVGEVSSDTQYF
CDR3nt: TGTGCCAGCAGCGTAGGCGAGGTTAGCTCAGATACGCAGTATTTT

abundance: .
d_gene: TRBD2
j_gene: TRBJ2-1
v_gene: TRBV5-1
CDR3aa: CASSLQTSGYNEQFF
CDR3nt: TGCGCCAGCAGCCTGCAGACTAGCGGGTACAATGAGCAGTTCTTC

abundance: .
d_gene: .
j_gene: TRBJ2-1
v_gene: TRBV6-2/TRBV6-3
CDR3aa: CASSLSGDEQFF
CDR3nt: TGTGCCAGCAGCCTTTCGGGAGATGAGCAGTTCTTC

abundance: .
d_gene: TRBD1
j_gene: TRBJ2-5
v_gene: TRBV2
CDR3aa: CASSDRQGEETQYF
CDR3nt: TGTGCCAGCAGTGACCGACAGGGGGAAGAGACCCAGTACTTC